This T cell receptor (beta chain) was recovered during a study of T cell therapy after organ transplantation. In this sample, this clone turned up a few times. Antigen unknown. The CDR3 consists of 15 residues. V was clipped by 0 bases and J by 7 bases; unmatched bases: 9. In germline, CDR1 is SGDLS, CDR2 YYNGEE. Profiled with immunoSEQ multiplex PCR; TCRdb holds only in-frame clones, not every one. The sample holds about 50,000 clones, approximately 94% seen once. The source is a human patient who had received a solid organ transplant and had CMV disease. The chain recombines TRBV9 with TRBJ2-7, with 8 bases aligning to TRBD1. The source material was CD8+ T cells from blood, sampled before autologous CMV-specific T cell therapy. CDR3 loop: CASSVEGTGVEEQYF. Written as DNA, the CDR3 is TGTGCCAGCAGCGTAGAAGGGACAGGCGTCGAAGAGCAGTACTTC.